This note documents a single TCR beta chain sequence. Its antigen specificity is not known. Base quality data are lacking; no much larger clone is found one base away. The germline V gene (reference sequence) specifies LGHDT as CDR1 and YNNKEL as CDR2. Counted from cysteine to phenylalanine, this CDR3 has 13 amino acids. Here the CDR3 DNA is all that survives: 39 bases in frame from base 1. A distance of 13 bases separates the germline ends of V and J, which lose 0 bases and 11 bases respectively. The record originates from a study of blood T cell repertoires in COVID-19 (dated by TCRdb to about 2020). For the wider study: The collaborator samples originated in the United States, Italy and Spain and spanned the acute and convalescent phases of COVID-19. Nearly every sample came with metadata listing a de-identified subject ID, COVID-19 status, age in years and sex. A freely available public database, intended as a resource for researchers studying the immune response to SARS-CoV-2, is where the repertoires were released. Deeply sampled blood TCRbeta repertoires from subjects exposed to, actively infected with, or recovered from COVID-19 were included in the dataset. The prospective study material was composed of cDNA or gDNA derived from T cells, B-cell-depleted T cells, or PBMCs. Samples were obtained from the ongoing ImmuneRACE study (first 160 participants) and from roughly 1,300 subjects provided by 6 global collaborators. Where HLA class I and class II types were available, the types were taken from metadata supplied by the sample provider, not from assay-based typing.

What the work shows at the level of the full study, not this receptor alone: The amount of clinical and demographic metadata varied by source and participant and was provided uncurated.

TCRbeta CDR3 regions were amplified from genomic DNA by means of the immunoSEQ Assay, a bias-controlled multiplex PCR. As for the authors' bioinformatics: Within the assay, amplification of reference gene primers was used to estimate how many nucleated cells each sample contained. To quantify the absolute abundance of each unique TCRbeta CDR3 rearrangement, sequence reads were collapsed and filtered. Productive Simpson clonality was computed per sample as the square root of Simpson's diversity index over productive rearrangements. Entries here come from immuneACCESS through TCRdb and include only in-frame sequences with V and J called. Some clones fail to appear in such tables; in the studies checked, an unresolved V gene covers under half of the shortfall, and the cause of the remainder is unknown. From that table come the V and J calls and clone size; the DNA was used to work out D and trimming. In this sample the table shows 130,000 or so clones, over 70% of which occur a single time. Approximately 6.3% of the sample comes from the top ten.

The collaborating institutions used their own protocols to collect whole blood in K2EDTA tubes. Collaborator samples were shipped for TCRbeta analysis as frozen whole blood, isolated PBMCs, or DNA extracted from either sample type. The V and J segments used are TRBV3-1 (or the pseudogene TRBV3-2) and TRBJ1-1; tentative D gene TRBD1, with 5 bases matching. The TCR was taken from a man older than 75 with active or convalescent COVID-19. Source material: peripheral blood. CDR3 protein: CASSQEPGGKAFF. The base sequence is TGTGCCAGCAGCCAAGAGCCGGGGGGAAAGGCTTTCTTT.